Below are 12 T cell receptor beta chains sequenced from a single sample in a study of OX40 agonist ivuxolimab in advanced cancers. Clones were read by immunoSEQ multiplex PCR, and TCRdb kept only the in-frame ones, dropping some. Of about 43,000 clones listed, about 87% are singletons. Sequencing was performed on CD4+ or CD8+ T cells sorted from blood, taken in a trial of the OX40 agonist ivuxolimab. The source is an adult with an advanced solid tumor such as melanoma, head and neck, liver or kidney cancer.

This clone is medium-sized by share. The J gene is TRBJ2-7, the V gene TRBV18, with unresolved D. CDR3 length equals 11 residues. Germline loops: CDR1 KGHSH, CDR2 LQKENI. Trimming stripped 5 bases from V and 0 bases from J, with 2 bases between. The CDR3 sequence: CASSSSYEQYF. CDR3 nucleotides: TGTGCCAGCTCAAGCTCCTACGAGCAGTACTTC.

V and J are TRBV6-5 and TRBJ1-2; D unclear. V gave up 8 bases and J gave up 6 bases, with 13 bases separating them. The length of the CDR3 is 12 residues. Germline CDR1 and CDR2: MNHEY and SVGAGI. CDR3 nucleotide sequence: TGTGCCAGCTTTAAGGGTGGCGATGGCTACACCTTC. Translation: CASFKGGDGYTF.

J is TRBJ2-7 and V is TRBV5-4, with 8 bases lining up with TRBD1. The CDR3 is made up of 13 amino acids. Losses at the gene ends were 4 bases for V and 6 bases for J; bases not matched to a gene: 6. Germline-derived CDR1 and CDR2 are SGHNT and YYREEE (reference sequence). CDR3 bases: TGTGCCAGCAGCCGTAGACAGGGGTCCGAGCAGTACTTC. Protein: CASSRRQGSEQYF.

The V and J genes are TRBV27 and TRBJ2-5; the D gene is possibly TRBD2 (7 bases). The germline CDR1 and CDR2 sequences are MNHEY and SMNVEV (reference sequence). The CDR3 is made up of 17 amino acids. Between the trimmed V and J ends, which lost 4 bases and 5 bases, there was a span of 23 bases. Written as DNA, the CDR3 is TGTGCCAGCAGTTCCCTCCCCCCGGGTAGGGGGGGGGAGACCCAGTACTTC. Residues: CASSSLPPGRGGETQYF.

This clone was seen more than once but under ten times. The rearrangement links TRBV19 to TRBJ2-1; unclear D gene. This CDR3 spans 13 amino acids. Germline CDR1 reads LNHDA; CDR2 reads SQIVND (reference sequence). Trimming shortened V by 3 bases and J by 5 bases, and 8 bases separated the two germline ends. The CDR3 nucleotides are TGTGCCAGTAGTATCTTTACCAACAATGAGCAGTTCTTC. It encodes CASSIFTNNEQFF.

This clone occurred once. This sequence joins TRBV5-6 and TRBJ2-7, with D hard to call. The V gene's germline CDR1 is SGHDT and CDR2 YYEEEE. This CDR3 is 15 amino acids long. Between the trimmed V and J ends, which lost 1 base and 4 bases, there was a span of 15 bases. The DNA of the CDR3 is TGTGCCAGCAGCTTGACACGGACGGGTCAATACGAGCAGTACTTC. Its translation: CASSLTRTGQYEQYF.

J is TRBJ1-6 and V is TRBV6-4, with D possibly matching TRBD1 (5 bases). The germline CDR1 and CDR2 sequences are MRHNA and SNTAGT. Trimming removed 3 bases from V and 7 bases from J, with 13 bases in between. CDR3 length: 15 amino acids. CDR3 protein: CASSDRGFGNSPLHF. Written as DNA, the CDR3 is TGTGCCAGCAGTGATCGGGGGTTCGGGAATTCACCCCTCCACTTT.

CDR3 nucleotides: TGTGCCAGCGGGGACAGGGACGGCTACACCTTC. Translated: CASGDRDGYTF. This chain connects TRBV2 to TRBJ1-2, with 9 bases lining up with TRBD1. V was clipped by 8 bases and J by 8 bases; unmatched bases: 3. Looked up from germline, CDR1 is SNHLY and CDR2 is FYNNEI. The CDR3 extends over 11 amino acids.

The chain combines TRBV4-2 with TRBJ2-7; 9 bases align to TRBD1. The germline V gene has CDR1 LGHNA and CDR2 YNFKEQ. The CDR3 is 16 amino acids. Trimming cost V 0 bases and J 4 bases; bases outside gene matches: 7. CDR3 sequence: CASSQEGQGILYEQYF. CDR3 sequence (DNA): TGTGCCAGCAGCCAAGAGGGACAGGGCATTCTTTACGAGCAGTACTTC.

V usage is TRBV6-5 and J usage is TRBJ1-1, with 10 positions matching TRBD1. CDR1 MNHEY and CDR2 SVGAGI come from the germline V gene. The length of the CDR3 is 14 residues. Unmatched junction bases numbered 1, after V lost 4 bases and J lost 2 bases. In nucleotides, the CDR3 is TGTGCCAGCAGTTTGACAGGGGGCAACACTGAAGCTTTCTTT. It codes for CASSLTGGNTEAFF.

V gene TRBV2 combines with J gene TRBJ2-3; TRBD1 matches 9 bases. Germline CDR1 is SNHLY and CDR2 is FYNNEI. V lost 8 bases, J lost 1 base, and 13 bases stayed unmatched. The CDR3 consists of 17 residues. CDR3 in amino acids: CASHPLNGDRGTDTQYF. CDR3 DNA sequence: TGTGCCAGCCACCCCTTAAACGGGGACAGGGGCACAGATACGCAGTATTTT. The full variable domain, completed using reference TRBV2 and TRBJ2-3, is EPEVTQTPSHQVTQMGQEVILRCVPISNHLYFYWYRQILGQKVEFLVSFYNNEISEKSEIFDDQFSVERPDGSNFTLKIRSTKLEDSAMYFCASHPLNGDRGTDTQYFGPGTRLTVL.

This chain links TRBV9 with TRBJ1-2; 7 positions match TRBD1. Germline CDR1 SGDLS, CDR2 YYNGEE. V lost 7 bases to trimming and J lost 0 bases; unmatched junction nucleotides: 3. The length of the CDR3 is 13 residues. The CDR3 spells CASYRGPNYGYTF. In DNA form, the CDR3 reads TGTGCCAGCTACAGGGGCCCTAACTATGGCTACACCTTC.